This entry describes one T cell receptor (beta chain). The sample contains more than one DNA sequence encoding this CDR3. This sample is part of a study of shared clonotypes between healthy human individuals. Germline V gives CDR1 SGHRS, CDR2 YFSETQ. V was trimmed by 1 base and J by 3 bases, leaving 8 bases between them. This CDR3 comprises 13 residues. Only in-frame clones appear in the TCRdb table, and some are missing; sequencing was by immunoSEQ multiplex PCR. The data contain approximately 980,000 clones, around 80% of them singletons. The sequenced sample consisted of memory CD4+ T cells sorted from blood. Documented subset: CD45RA-negative fraction. The chain has TRBV5-1 and TRBJ2-7; D is unresolved. The source is a young man in good health. The CDR3 bases are TGCGCCAGCAGCTTGAGGGTCGACTACGAGCAGTACTTC. Protein: CASSLRVDYEQYF. Together with reference TRBV5-1 and TRBJ2-7, the CDR3 gives the full variable domain: KAGVTQTPRYLIKTRGQQVTLSCSPISGHRSVSWYQQTPGQGLQFLFEYFSETQRNKGNFPGRFSGRQFSNSRSEMNVSTLELGDSALYLCASSLRVDYEQYFGPGTRLTVT.